This T cell receptor (beta chain) comes out of a study of blood T cell repertoires in COVID-19. Study information: Some COVID-19 samples were acute and others convalescent; all came from the United States, Italy and Spain.

As processed by the authors: Estimated nucleated cell counts came from reference gene primer amplification. TCRdb's table, derived via immunoSEQ multiplex PCR, lists solely in-frame clones and lacks some. The V and J calls and the clone size are those of that table, but D and trimming were determined from the DNA. The table records 100,000 to 150,000 clones, less than 90% of them present only once. This CDR3 is built from 11 residues. The V gene lost 7 bases and the J gene lost 4 bases, with 7 bases spanning the gap. CDR1 and CDR2 from the germline V gene are LGHDT and YNNKEL (reference sequence). This chain links TRBV3-1 (or the pseudogene TRBV3-2) with TRBJ1-1; TRBD1 might be the D (6 bases). The specimen sequenced was peripheral blood. The TCR comes from a man between 65 and 85 years old with acute or convalescent COVID-19. The CDR3 DNA reads TGTGCCAGCAAAGGGGGCACTGAAGCTTTCTTT. Translated, it gives CASKGGTEAFF.